This is a list of T cell receptor beta chains from one sample in a study of identical twins. Using its own MiXCR run on the 5' RACE reads, TCRdb lists one record per CDR3 protein. The table lists around 1.7 million distinct CDR3 sequences, under 35% of them singletons, with 0.25% to 0.3% in the top ten. Source material: cord blood. The receptors here all came from a newborn girl in good health. CDR3s include the opening cysteine and the closing phenylalanine or tryptophan. The order of the fields is clone size, D gene, V gene, J gene, CDR3 protein, CDR3 DNA. D genes are given only for firm matches. Clone size, where shown, is once, few, many, or a class for clones that have expanded.

few,NA,TRBV28,TRBJ2-1,CASSLWSLPNNNEQFF,TGTGCCAGCAGTTTGTGGAGCCTCCCCAACAACAATGAGCAGTTCTTC
NA,TRBD2,TRBV12-3/TRBV12-4,TRBJ2-1,CASSYFGLAGGRYNEQFF,TGTGCCAGCAGCTATTTCGGACTAGCGGGGGGGCGTTACAATGAGCAGTTCTTC
few,TRBD1,TRBV29-1,TRBJ2-7,CSVKDPRTGVYNEQYF,TGCAGCGTCAAAGATCCTAGGACAGGGGTATACAATGAGCAGTACTTC
many,NA,TRBV7-8,TRBJ2-3,CASSLARLVGDTQYF,TGTGCCAGCAGCTTAGCGCGACTAGTGGGAGATACGCAGTATTTT
few,NA,TRBV24-1,TRBJ2-4,CATSDPDSRPHLAKNIQYF,TGTGCCACCAGTGATCCGGACAGCCGCCCTCATTTGGCCAAAAACATTCAGTACTTC
NA,TRBD1,TRBV5-1,TRBJ2-5,CASSFSGTGHQETQYF,TGCGCCAGCAGCTTTTCCGGGACAGGGCATCAAGAGACCCAGTACTTC
few,NA,TRBV21-1,TRBJ1-5,CASSKGDRENWPQHF,TGTGCCAGCAGCAAAGGGGACAGGGAGAATTGGCCCCAGCATTTT
many,TRBD1,TRBV25-1,TRBJ1-6,CASSGQGNSPLHF,TGTGCCAGCAGTGGACAGGGTAATTCACCCCTCCACTTT
NA,TRBD2,TRBV24-1,TRBJ2-1,CATSDPRRGGTYNEQFF,TGTGCCACCAGTGATCCTAGAAGGGGAGGGACCTACAATGAGCAGTTCTTC
NA,NA,TRBV5-1,TRBJ2-3,CASSATPSTDTQYF,TGCGCCAGCAGCGCGACCCCTAGCACAGATACGCAGTATTTT
few,TRBD1,TRBV12-3/TRBV12-4,TRBJ2-4,CASSPGQGIKNIQYF,TGTGCCAGCAGCCCGGGACAGGGGATCAAAAACATTCAGTACTTC
NA,NA,TRBV24-1,TRBJ1-2,CATSDPPDSYGYTF,TGTGCCACCAGTGATCCCCCGGACAGCTATGGCTACACCTTC
NA,NA,TRBV20-1,TRBJ2-7,CSARDGLSGTGSYEQYF,TGCAGTGCTAGAGATGGGTTGTCCGGGACTGGATCCTACGAGCAGTACTTC
NA,NA,TRBV7-2,TRBJ2-7,CASSSPRSGQTTHYEQYF,TGTGCCAGCAGCTCCCCTCGTAGTGGTCAGACTACCCACTACGAGCAGTACTTC
NA,NA,TRBV12-3/TRBV12-4,TRBJ1-2,CASSFRRTGIGYTF,TGTGCCAGCAGTTTCAGGAGAACAGGGATCGGCTACACCTTC
NA,TRBD2,TRBV6-2/TRBV6-3,TRBJ2-2,CASSSKRGGELFF,TGTGCCAGCAGTTCCAAGCGGGGTGGGGAGCTGTTTTTT